This TCR beta chain was sequenced during a study of HIV-infected patients and healthy controls. Alpha and beta constant-region primers primed reverse transcription of around 0.5 ug RNA. Alpha and beta chain libraries were made separately by chain-specific third strand synthesis with multiplexing indices. One primer pair amplified all rearrangements per chain; each cDNA got molecular barcodes. Second strand synthesis was primed from the SP2 site. TCRdb independently ran MiXCR on the 5' RACE reads; one entry per CDR3 protein. The sample yields 10,000 to 15,000 distinct CDR3 sequences, approximately 11% seen once. Study-level points and caveats: Slight age and sex differences between study cohorts did not explain the diversity differences. Significant mean usage differences between HIV-infected patients and controls involved eight alpha and eight beta V genes.

Whole blood was used without fractionation, so all unsorted peripheral T cells were included. This clonotype is labeled as medium-sized (0.01 to 0.1%). Its specificity is unknown. The source is an adult in good health. Sequencing used blood.

CDR3 sequence reads: CASTWTSGKNNEQFF. The CDR3 DNA is TGTGCCAGCACCTGGACTAGCGGAAAGAACAATGAGCAGTTCTTC. The V and J genes are TRBV27 and TRBJ2-1; 10 bases fit TRBD2. CDR1 is MNHEY and CDR2 is SMNVEV in the germline V gene (reference sequence). V gave up 7 bases and J gave up 5 bases; unmatched junction bases: 8. This CDR3 has 15 residues.